The entry below gives a single T cell receptor (beta chain) sequence along with its context. Sequencing used immunoSEQ multiplex PCR; TCRdb keeps in-frame clones, though not all of them. The repertoire consists of roughly 58,000 clones, with approximately 90% occurring once and the leading ten covering approximately 0.15%. The data were obtained in a study of T cell changes during pregnancy in multiple sclerosis. Per the germline V gene, CDR1 is SNHLY and CDR2 is FYNNEI. The V end was cut by 3 bases, the J end by 7 bases, with 18 bases between. This CDR3 has 15 residues. The TCR comes from a female donor in good health, enrolled as a control in a pregnancy study. The starting material was CD4+ T cells from peripheral blood mononuclear cells, obtained after pregnancy. The V and J genes are TRBV2 and TRBJ2-5; D possibly corresponds to TRBD2 (5 bases). CDR3 sequence reads: CASSDMRVSPGTQYF. DNA for the CDR3: TGTGCCAGCAGTGACATGAGGGTCTCCCCGGGGACCCAGTACTTC.